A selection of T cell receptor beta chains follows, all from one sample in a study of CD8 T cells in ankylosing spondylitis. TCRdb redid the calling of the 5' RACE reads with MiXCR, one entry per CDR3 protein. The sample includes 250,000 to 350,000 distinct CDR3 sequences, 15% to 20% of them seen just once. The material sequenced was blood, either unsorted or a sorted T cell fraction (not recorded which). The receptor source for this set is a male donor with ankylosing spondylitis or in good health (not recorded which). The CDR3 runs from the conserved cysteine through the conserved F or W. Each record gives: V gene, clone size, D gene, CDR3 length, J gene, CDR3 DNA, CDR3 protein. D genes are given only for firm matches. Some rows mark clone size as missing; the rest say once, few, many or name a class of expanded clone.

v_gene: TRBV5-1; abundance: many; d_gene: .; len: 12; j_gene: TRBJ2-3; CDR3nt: TGCGCCAGCAGCTTGGAGGGAGATACGCAGTATTTT; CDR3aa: CASSLEGDTQYF
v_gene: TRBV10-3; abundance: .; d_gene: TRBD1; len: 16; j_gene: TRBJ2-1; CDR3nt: TGTGCCATCAGTGATGCTCGGGACAGGGGCCTCGGTGAGCAGTTCTTC; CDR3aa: CAISDARDRGLGEQFF
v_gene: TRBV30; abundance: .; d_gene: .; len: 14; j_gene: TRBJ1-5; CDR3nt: TGTGCCTGGAGTGTCCCTGGGGCTGGTCAGCCCCAGCATTTT; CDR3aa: CAWSVPGAGQPQHF
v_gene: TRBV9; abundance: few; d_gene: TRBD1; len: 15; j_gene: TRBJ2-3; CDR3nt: TGTGCCAGCAGCGTGGGACAGGGTTTGACAGATACGCAGTATTTT; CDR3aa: CASSVGQGLTDTQYF
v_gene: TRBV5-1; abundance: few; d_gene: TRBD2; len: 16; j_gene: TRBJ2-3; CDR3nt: TGCGCCAGCAGCTCCGGAATACTAGCGGGAGCTGATACGCAGTATTTT; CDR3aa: CASSSGILAGADTQYF
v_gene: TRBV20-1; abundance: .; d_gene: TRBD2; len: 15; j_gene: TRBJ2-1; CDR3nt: TGCAGTGCTAGAGAGGAGCGGGAGGGCCTCAATGAGCAGTTCTTC; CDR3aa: CSAREEREGLNEQFF
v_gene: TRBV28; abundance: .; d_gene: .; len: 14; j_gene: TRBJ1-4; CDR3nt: TGTGCCAGCAGTTTGGTCGGAATAAATGAAAAACTGTTTTTT; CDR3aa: CASSLVGINEKLFF
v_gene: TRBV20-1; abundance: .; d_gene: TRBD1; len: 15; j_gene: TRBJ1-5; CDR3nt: TGCAGTGCTCAGGGGGCACAGTATAGCAATCAGCCCCAGCATTTT; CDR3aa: CSAQGAQYSNQPQHF
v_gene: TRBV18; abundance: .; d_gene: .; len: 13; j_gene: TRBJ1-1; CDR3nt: TGTGCCAGCTCACAAACGACGGGGACTGAAGCTTTCTTT; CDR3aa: CASSQTTGTEAFF
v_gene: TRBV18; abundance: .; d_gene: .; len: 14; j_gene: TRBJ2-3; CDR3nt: TGTGCCAGCTCACCCCTACAGGTGGCGGATACGCAGTATTTT; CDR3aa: CASSPLQVADTQYF
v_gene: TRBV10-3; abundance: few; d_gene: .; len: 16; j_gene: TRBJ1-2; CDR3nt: TGTGCCATCAGCCTAGCCGTTGCCGCGGCAAGCTATGGCTACACCTTC; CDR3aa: CAISLAVAAASYGYTF
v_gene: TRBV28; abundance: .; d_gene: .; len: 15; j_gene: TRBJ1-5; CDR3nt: TGTGCCAGCAGTTTAAGCGGGGGCTTCAATCAGCCCCAGCATTTT; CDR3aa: CASSLSGGFNQPQHF
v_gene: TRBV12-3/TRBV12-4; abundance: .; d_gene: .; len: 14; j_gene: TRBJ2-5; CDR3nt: TGTGCCAGCAGTCCGGGACGGCTTCAAGAGACCCAGTACTTC; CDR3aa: CASSPGRLQETQYF
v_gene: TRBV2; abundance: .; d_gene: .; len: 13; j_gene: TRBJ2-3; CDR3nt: TGTGCCACCTCCCGCAGCGGCACAGATACGCAGTATTTT; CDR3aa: CATSRSGTDTQYF
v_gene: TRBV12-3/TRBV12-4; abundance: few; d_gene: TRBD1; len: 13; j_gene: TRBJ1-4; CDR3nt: TGTGCCAGCAGTAGGACAGGTTCGGAAAAACTGTTTTTT; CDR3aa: CASSRTGSEKLFF
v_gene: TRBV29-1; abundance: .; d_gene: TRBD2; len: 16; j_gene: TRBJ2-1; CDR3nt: TGCAGCGTTGAAGTCTGGACTAGCGGGAGTTTGAATGAGCAGTTCTTC; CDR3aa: CSVEVWTSGSLNEQFF
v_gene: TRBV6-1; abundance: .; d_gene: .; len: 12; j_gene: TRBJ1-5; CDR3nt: TGTGCCAGCAGTGAAGATCCGCAGCCCCAGCATTTT; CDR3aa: CASSEDPQPQHF
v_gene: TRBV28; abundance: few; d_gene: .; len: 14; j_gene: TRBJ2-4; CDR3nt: TGTGCCAGCAGCGACGGGGGAGGCAAAAACATTCAGTACTTC; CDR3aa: CASSDGGGKNIQYF
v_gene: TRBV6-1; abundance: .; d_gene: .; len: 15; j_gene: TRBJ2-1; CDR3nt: TGTGCCAGCAGCCCAGAACAGGGACCGGGCGATGAGCAGTTCTTC; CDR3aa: CASSPEQGPGDEQFF
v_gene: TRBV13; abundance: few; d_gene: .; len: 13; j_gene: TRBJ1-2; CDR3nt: TGTGCCAGCAGCTTAAGACAGGACTATGGCTACACCTTC; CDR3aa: CASSLRQDYGYTF
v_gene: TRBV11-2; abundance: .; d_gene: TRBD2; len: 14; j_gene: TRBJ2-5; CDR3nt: TGTGCCAGCAGCTCATACGGACTAGAAGAGACCCAGTACTTC; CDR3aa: CASSSYGLEETQYF
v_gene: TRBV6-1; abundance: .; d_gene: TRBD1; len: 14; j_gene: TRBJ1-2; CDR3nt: TGTGCCAGCAGAAGGACAGGGGAGAACTATGGCTACACCTTC; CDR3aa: CASRRTGENYGYTF
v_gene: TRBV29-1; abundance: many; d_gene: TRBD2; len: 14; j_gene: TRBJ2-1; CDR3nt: TGCAGCGTTCCCGGGACTAGCGCCTTTGGCGAGAAGTTCTTC; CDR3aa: CSVPGTSAFGEKFF
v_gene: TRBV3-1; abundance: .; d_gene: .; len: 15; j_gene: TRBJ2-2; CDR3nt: TGTGCCAGCAGCCAGCTGGGACATTCCACCGGGGAGCTGTTTTTT; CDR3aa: CASSQLGHSTGELFF
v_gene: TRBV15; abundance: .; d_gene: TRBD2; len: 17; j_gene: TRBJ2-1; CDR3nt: TGTGCCACCAGCCGTGGACTAGCGGGGGGGCCCGACAATGAGCAGTTCTTC; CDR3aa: CATSRGLAGGPDNEQFF
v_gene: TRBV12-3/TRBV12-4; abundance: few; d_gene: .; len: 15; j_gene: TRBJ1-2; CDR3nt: TGTGCCAGCAGTTTCCCGACGGGGGCTCGTTATGGCTACACCTTC; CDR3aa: CASSFPTGARYGYTF
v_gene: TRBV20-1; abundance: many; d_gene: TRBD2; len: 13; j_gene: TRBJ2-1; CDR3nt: TGCAGTGCTCCGAGCGGGGGGGCCTATGAGCAGTTCTTC; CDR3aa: CSAPSGGAYEQFF
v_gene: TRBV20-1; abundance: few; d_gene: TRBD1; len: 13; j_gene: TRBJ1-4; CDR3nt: TGCAGTTTACTGACAGGGACTTCCGAAAAACTGTTTTTT; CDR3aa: CSLLTGTSEKLFF
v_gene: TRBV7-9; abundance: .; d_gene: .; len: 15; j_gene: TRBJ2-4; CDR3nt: TGTGCCAGCAGCTTAGCGTCGCCAACGGGAGACATTCAGTACTTC; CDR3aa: CASSLASPTGDIQYF
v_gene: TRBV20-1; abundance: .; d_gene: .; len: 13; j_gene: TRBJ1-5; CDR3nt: TGCAGTGCGAAAACAGGGAACAATCAGCCCCAGCATTTT; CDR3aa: CSAKTGNNQPQHF
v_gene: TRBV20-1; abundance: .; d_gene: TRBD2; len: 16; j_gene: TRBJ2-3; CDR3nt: TGCAGTGCTAGAGATTTCTATCGGGAGGGGGCAGATACGCAGTATTTT; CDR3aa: CSARDFYREGADTQYF
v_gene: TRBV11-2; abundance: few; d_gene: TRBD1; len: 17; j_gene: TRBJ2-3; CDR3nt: TGTGCCAGCAGCCTCCGACCGGACAGGGGGCTTACAGATACGCAGTATTTT; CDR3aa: CASSLRPDRGLTDTQYF
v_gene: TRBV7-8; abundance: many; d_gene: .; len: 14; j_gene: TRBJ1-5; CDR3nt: TGTGCCAGCAGGGCGGGGAGTAGCAATCAGCCCCAGCATTTT; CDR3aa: CASRAGSSNQPQHF
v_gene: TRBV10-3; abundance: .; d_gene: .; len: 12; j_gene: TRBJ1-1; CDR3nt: TGTGCCATCAGAGACGCTAACACTGAAGCTTTCTTT; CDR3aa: CAIRDANTEAFF
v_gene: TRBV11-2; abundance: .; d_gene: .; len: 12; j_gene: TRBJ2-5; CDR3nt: TGTGCCAGCAGCACGGTGCGGGAGACCCAGTACTTC; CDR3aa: CASSTVRETQYF
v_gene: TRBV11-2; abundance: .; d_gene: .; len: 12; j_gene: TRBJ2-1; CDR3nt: TGTGCCAGCCCGGGGGGCACAGTGGGGCAGTTCTTC; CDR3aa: CASPGGTVGQFF
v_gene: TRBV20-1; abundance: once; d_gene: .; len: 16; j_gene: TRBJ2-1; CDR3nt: TGCAGTGCTAGACGGGGGGACAGAAGCTCCTACAATGAGCAGTTCTTC; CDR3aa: CSARRGDRSSYNEQFF